The clone carrying this T cell receptor (beta chain) was counted only a few times. What it recognizes is unknown. The sample belongs to a study of T cells after yellow fever vaccination. The study's findings and limits: Abundant clonotypes from the bulk population could contaminate FACS-sorted repertoires. Primary-vaccination clones mostly resurfaced post-booster (approximately 96% CD4, more than 80% CD8).

This CDR3 is built from 14 residues. V was shortened by 1 base and J by 3 bases, with 6 bases between the two germline ends. Germline-derived CDR1 and CDR2 are LNHDA and SQIVND (reference sequence). TCRdb redid the calling of the 5' RACE reads with MiXCR, one entry per CDR3 protein. The sample has a few hundred thousand distinct CDR3 sequences; approximately 10% are singletons. The sequences come from CD4+ T cells sorted from PBMCs, collected 5 days after the yellow fever booster vaccination. This rearrangement joins TRBV19 to TRBJ2-2; no clear D. The receptor's source is a man aged 18-30 years who received the YFV17D yellow fever vaccine. CDR3 DNA: TGTGCCAGTAGTATAGGACGGCACACCGGGGAGCTGTTTTTT. Encoded protein: CASSIGRHTGELFF.